The 8 T cell receptor beta chains in this list originate from one sample, sequenced in a study of T cell responses to AZD1222 COVID-19 vaccine. Sequencing was performed with immunoSEQ multiplex PCR; in TCRdb, only in-frame clones are kept and a portion is missing. Found here are some 150,000 clones, approximately 90% of them singletons; the top ten hold 4.4%. The sequenced sample was peripheral blood, obtained on day 0 of MenACWY control vaccination. The receptors derive from an adult in good health.

The V call is TRBV28, the J call TRBJ1-5, with TRBD1 matching 9 bases. Germline CDR1 reads MDHEN; CDR2 reads SYDVKM. The CDR3 totals 18 residues. With V trimmed by 4 bases and J by 7 bases, 17 bases remained unmatched. The CDR3 bases are TGTGCCAGCAGTTACAATCGCGGACAGGGGTCTCTGGGGCAGCCCCAGCATTTT. It translates to CASSYNRGQGSLGQPQHF.

A single count supports this clone. One junction end disagrees with the germline gene, perhaps due to a read error. This chain connects TRBV7-2 to TRBJ2-5; D uncertain. CDR3 length equals 13 residues. CDR1 and CDR2 (germline): SGHTA, FQGNSA. The CDR3 nucleotides read TGTGCCAGCAGCTTAGCGATACAGAAACCCCTAGACTTC. It codes for CASSLAIQKPLDF. The full variable domain, its missing parts supplied by reference TRBV7-2 and TRBJ2-5, is GAGVSQSPSNKVTEKGKDVELRCDPISGHTALYWYRQSLGQGLEFLIYFQGNSAPDKSGLPSDRFSAERTGGSVSTLTIQRTQQEDSAVYLCASSLAIQKPLDFGPGTRLLVL.

This chain joins TRBV27 and TRBJ1-2, with a possible D match to TRBD1 (6 bases). This CDR3 has 13 residues. Trimming removed 7 bases at V and 6 bases at J, with 15 bases between. CDR1 MNHEY and CDR2 SMNVEV come from the germline V gene (reference sequence). The CDR3 DNA sequence: TGTGCCAGCAAGGAGGGGACACTCAATGGCTACACCTTC. Translating gives CASKEGTLNGYTF.

The chain combines TRBV19 with TRBJ1-1, with a tentative D call TRBD1 (6 bases). This CDR3 is built from 13 residues. Per the germline V gene, CDR1 is LNHDA and CDR2 is SQIVND (reference sequence). The ends were cut back, 1 base at V and 11 bases at J, with 14 bases in the middle. CDR3 loop: CASSIAGRGRAFF. The CDR3 DNA sequence: TGTGCCAGTAGTATAGCGGGCAGGGGACGGGCTTTCTTT.

This clone has just one count. V usage is TRBV5-8 and J usage is TRBJ1-5; D gene unclear. V lost 2 bases, J lost 1 base, and 7 bases lay in between. CDR1 SGHTS and CDR2 YDEGEE come from the germline V gene. The CDR3 is made up of 14 amino acids. The CDR3 region is CASSFDGSNQPQHF. In DNA, the CDR3 is TGTGCCAGCAGCTTCGACGGGAGCAATCAGCCCCAGCATTTT.

The chain employs TRBV4-2 and TRBJ1-5; the match to TRBD1 covers 11 bases. The CDR3 spans 14 residues. CDR1 and CDR2 (germline): LGHNA, YNFKEQ. The J segment lost 7 bases and the V segment lost 4 bases, leaving 3 bases of the junction unmatched. This chain's CDR3 is CASSRTGGDQPQHF. DNA for the CDR3: TGTGCCAGCAGCCGGACAGGGGGCGACCAGCCCCAGCATTTT.

This clone appeared once. V usage is TRBV20-1 and J usage is TRBJ2-7; weak D call: TRBD1 (5 bases). Germline CDR1 DFQATT, CDR2 SNEGSKA (reference sequence). The CDR3 spans 13 residues. The V gene lost 3 bases and the J gene lost 3 bases, with 12 bases spanning the gap. CDR3 in amino acids: CSASGQGIYEQYF. CDR3 in DNA: TGCAGTGCTAGTGGGCAGGGAATCTACGAGCAGTACTTC.

V gene TRBV28 combines with J gene TRBJ1-6; tentative D call: TRBD1 (5 bases). The CDR3 is 16 amino acids. V was clipped by 5 bases and J by 5 bases, with 16 bases between them. In germline, CDR1 is MDHEN, CDR2 SYDVKM. The CDR3 region is CASSPPVGGDNSPLHF. The CDR3 nucleotides are TGTGCCAGCAGTCCCCCCGTCGGAGGGGATAATTCACCCCTCCACTTT. The entire variable domain, with the rest obtained from reference TRBV28 and TRBJ1-6, is as follows: DVKVTQSSRYLVKRTGEKVFLECVQDMDHENMFWYRQDPGLGLRLIYFSYDVKMKEKGDIPEGYSVSREKKERFSLILESASTNQTSMYLCASSPPVGGDNSPLHFGNGTRLTVT.